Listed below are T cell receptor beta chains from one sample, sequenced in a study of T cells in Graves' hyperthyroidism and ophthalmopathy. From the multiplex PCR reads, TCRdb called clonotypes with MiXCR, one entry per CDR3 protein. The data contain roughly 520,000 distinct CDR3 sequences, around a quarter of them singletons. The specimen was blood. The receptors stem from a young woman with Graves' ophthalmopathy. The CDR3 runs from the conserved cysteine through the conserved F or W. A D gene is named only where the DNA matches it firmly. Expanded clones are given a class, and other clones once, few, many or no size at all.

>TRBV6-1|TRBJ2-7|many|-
TGTGCCAGCAGTAATATACAGGGTTCCTACGAGCAGTACTTC
CASSNIQGSYEQYF
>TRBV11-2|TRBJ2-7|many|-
TGTGCCAGCAGCTTAGAGGACCGCAGGTACGAGCAGTACTTC
CASSLEDRRYEQYF
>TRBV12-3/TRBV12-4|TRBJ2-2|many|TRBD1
TGTGCCAGCAGTCACGGGACAGCGACCGGGGAGCTGTTTTTT
CASSHGTATGELFF
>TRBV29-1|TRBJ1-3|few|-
TGCAGCGTTGCCCAATCTGGAAACACCATATATTTT
CSVAQSGNTIYF
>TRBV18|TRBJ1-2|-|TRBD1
TGTGCCAGCTCACTGCCCCCGGACAGGGGATATGGCTACACCTTC
CASSLPPDRGYGYTF
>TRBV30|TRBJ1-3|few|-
TGTGCCTGGTCACCCACGAGGCTAAGCGAGGACACCATATATTTT
CAWSPTRLSEDTIYF
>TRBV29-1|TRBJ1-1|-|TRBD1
TGCAGCGGGGGACAGGGGGAGGGTGAAGCTTTCTTT
CSGGQGEGEAFF
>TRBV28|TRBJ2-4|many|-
TGTGCCAGCAGTTTGATCGACGGACAAAACATTCAGTACTTC
CASSLIDGQNIQYF
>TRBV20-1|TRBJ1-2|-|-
TGCAGTGCCGAAACCCGGGACAAAGTGGTATCTGGCTACACCTTC
CSAETRDKVVSGYTF
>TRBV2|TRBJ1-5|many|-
TGTGCCAGCAGGTTACAGGGAAATGGTCAGCCCCAGCATTTT
CASRLQGNGQPQHF
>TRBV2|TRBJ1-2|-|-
TGTGCCAGCAGTGAGTGGGGTCTCTATGGCTACACCTTC
CASSEWGLYGYTF
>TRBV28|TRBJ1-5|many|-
TGTGCCAGCAGACAGGTCATTGGTCAGCCCCAGCATTTT
CASRQVIGQPQHF
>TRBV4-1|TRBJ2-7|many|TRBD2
TGCGCCAGCAGCCAAGGAGCGGGGGGCCGCTACGAGCAGTACTTC
CASSQGAGGRYEQYF
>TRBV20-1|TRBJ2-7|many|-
TGCAGTGCTAAACTCTACAGATCCTACGAGCAGTACTTC
CSAKLYRSYEQYF
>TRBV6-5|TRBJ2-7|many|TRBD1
TGTGCCAGCATTTCCCCGGGACAGGGGAACTACGAGCAGTACTTC
CASISPGQGNYEQYF
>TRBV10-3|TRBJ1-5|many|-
TGTGCCATCAGTGAGGGGGAAAATCAGCCCCAGCATTTT
CAISEGENQPQHF
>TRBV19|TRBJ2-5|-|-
TGTGCCAGTAGTACCCGGGACACCCTTCCCCAAGAGACCCAGTACTTC
CASSTRDTLPQETQYF
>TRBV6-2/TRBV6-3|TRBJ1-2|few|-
TGTGCCAGCAGCTCCTCTACTTCACGACAGCCGAACTATTATGGCTACACCTTC
CASSSSTSRQPNYYGYTF
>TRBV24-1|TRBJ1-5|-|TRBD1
TGTGCCACCAGTGAACAGGGGAATCAGCCCCAGCATTTT
CATSEQGNQPQHF
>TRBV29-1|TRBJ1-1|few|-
TGCAGCGTTGCGGGCTCTATCGGTGAAGCTTTCTTT
CSVAGSIGEAFF
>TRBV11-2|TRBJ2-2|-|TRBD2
TGTGCCAGCAGCTTAGACGTTTTAGCGGGGGGGCCCGGGGAGCTGTTTTTT
CASSLDVLAGGPGELFF
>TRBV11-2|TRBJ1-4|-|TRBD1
TGTGCCAGCAGCATCCCGACAGGGGGCAAAGGAAAACTGTTTTTT
CASSIPTGGKGKLFF
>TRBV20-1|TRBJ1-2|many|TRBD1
TGCAGTGCCAGACCGGGACAGGGAGATCTGGCCTATGGCTACACCTTC
CSARPGQGDLAYGYTF
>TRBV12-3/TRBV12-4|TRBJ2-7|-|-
TGTGCCAGCACCGATGTAGGAAGGCCCTACGAGCAGTACTTC
CASTDVGRPYEQYF
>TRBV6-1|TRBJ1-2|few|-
TGTGCCAGCAGTCGACGAACTATTACTAACTATGGCTACACCTTC
CASSRRTITNYGYTF
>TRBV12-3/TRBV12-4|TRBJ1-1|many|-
TGTGCCAGCAGTCGCCAGGGAGGGTGGATGAACACTGAAGCTTTCTTT
CASSRQGGWMNTEAFF
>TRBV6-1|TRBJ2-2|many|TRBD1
TGTGCCAGCAAGCCGGGACAGGGCTCCGGGGAGCTGTTTTTT
CASKPGQGSGELFF
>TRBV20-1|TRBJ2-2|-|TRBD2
TGCAGTGCTTCTCACCGGGAGGCAGGGGAGCTGTTTTTT
CSASHREAGELFF
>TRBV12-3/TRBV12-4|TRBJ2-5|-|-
TGTGCCAGCAGTGAAGCAAACGGCGCGGAGACCCAGTACTTC
CASSEANGAETQYF
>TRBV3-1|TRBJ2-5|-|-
TGTGCCAGCAGCGTAAGAGGCTCAGGGATGGAAGAGACCCAGTACTTC
CASSVRGSGMEETQYF
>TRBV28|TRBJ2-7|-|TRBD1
TGTGCCAGCAGTCCCCCCGGGACAGGGGTTCGCTACGAGCAGTACTTC
CASSPPGTGVRYEQYF
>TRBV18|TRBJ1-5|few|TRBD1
TGTGCCAGCTCACCGGTAGGGGGCCAGCCCCAGCATTTT
CASSPVGGQPQHF
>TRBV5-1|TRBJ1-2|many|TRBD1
TGTGCCAGCAGCCTGGGACAGTCGATCTATGGCTACACCTTC
CASSLGQSIYGYTF
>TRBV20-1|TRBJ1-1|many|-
TGCAGTGCTAGGCGTGACACCCTCGGGACTGAAGCTTTCTTT
CSARRDTLGTEAFF
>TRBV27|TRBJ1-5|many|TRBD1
TGTGCCAGCAGTTCAGGACAGGAATTCAATCAGCCCCAGCATTTT
CASSSGQEFNQPQHF